The 20 T cell receptor beta chains below come from one sample, sequenced in a study of cytomegalovirus exposure and HLA in healthy donors. Primers included in the PCR were 60 Vbeta and 13 Jbeta primers. Sequenced by immunoSEQ multiplex PCR; TCRdb stores in-frame clones only, minus some. The sample carries 130,000 or so clones, about 82% recorded once. What was sequenced was PBMCs. These receptors all stem from a female donor in good health and CMV-seropositive.

A few counts support this clone. CDR3 bases: TGCAGCGTTGAAGATCCCGGACAGTCTTCTAACTATGGCTACACCTTC. It codes for CSVEDPGQSSNYGYTF. The chain employs TRBV29-1 and TRBJ1-2, with D possibly being TRBD1 (6 bases). This CDR3 is built from 16 residues. Germline V gives CDR1 SQVTM, CDR2 ANQGSEA. V was cut by 0 bases and J by 0 bases, with 14 bases left in between.

This clone showed up just a few times. CDR3 bases: TGTGCCAGCAGCTCTAGCGGTTCTTTCACAGATACGCAGTATTTT. Its translation: CASSSSGSFTDTQYF. V gene TRBV7-3 combines with J gene TRBJ2-3; 7 nucleotides align to TRBD2. The CDR3 is made up of 15 amino acids. From germline, CDR1 is SGHTA and CDR2 FQGTGA. V dropped 4 bases and J dropped 2; count of bases not matched to a gene: 6.

V and J are TRBV19 and TRBJ2-7; unclear D gene. Trimming cost V 11 bases and J 2 bases, with 16 bases left between them. This CDR3 has 13 amino acids. Germline-derived CDR1 and CDR2 are LNHDA and SQIVND (reference sequence). This chain's CDR3 is CASSRQAAYEQYF. The CDR3 nucleotides read TGTGCCTCCTCCAGGCAAGCAGCCTACGAGCAGTACTTC.

The V gene is TRBV28, the J gene TRBJ2-3; 8 nucleotides match TRBD2. This CDR3 spans 19 amino acids. Germline-derived CDR1 and CDR2 are MDHEN and SYDVKM. Trimming cost V 6 bases and J 1 base; bases outside gene matches: 18. The CDR3 DNA is TGTGCCAGCAGGGGCTCCCTAGTAACGGGGGGGCCGGGCACAGATACGCAGTATTTT. This encodes CASRGSLVTGGPGTDTQYF.

The chain employs TRBV27 and TRBJ1-1; TRBD1 might be the D (5 bases). Trimming took off 2 bases at V and 5 bases at J, with 9 bases between the two ends. CDR3 size: 13 residues. Germline V CDR1 and CDR2: MNHEY, SMNVEV (reference sequence). CDR3 in DNA: TGTGCCAGCAGTTTAACGGGGGATACTGAAGCTTTCTTT. Its protein product is CASSLTGDTEAFF.

This clone came up once. The genes are TRBV19 and TRBJ1-5, with a weak D call TRBD1 (6 bases). Deletions cut 5 bases from V and 3 bases from J, with 17 bases between. This CDR3 is built from 16 residues. Germline-derived CDR1 and CDR2 are LNHDA and SQIVND (reference sequence). CDR3 nucleotide sequence: TGTGCCAGTAGTCGTGTTCCAGGGGACATCAATCAGCCCCAGCATTTT. Translating gives CASSRVPGDINQPQHF.

J is TRBJ2-1 and V is TRBV10-3; 7 bases are a match to TRBD1. The germline V gene encodes CDR1 ENHRY and CDR2 SYGVKD. V lost 0 bases to trimming and J lost 5 bases; unmatched junction nucleotides: 13. The CDR3 spans 18 residues. The DNA for the CDR3 is TGTGCCATCAGTGAGTCCGAAGGGGGCAGGGCAAGCCACAATGAGCAGTTCTTC. This sequence encodes CAISESEGGRASHNEQFF.

The chain is built from TRBV28 and TRBJ1-5, with a possible D match to TRBD1 (6 bases). Trimming took 6 bases from V and 7 from J, leaving 13 bases between them. The CDR3 has 13 residues. Per the germline V gene, CDR1 is MDHEN and CDR2 is SYDVKM. Written as DNA, the CDR3 is TGTGCCAGCAGCTCGGACAGAGACCAGCCCCAGCATTTT. Its translation: CASSSDRDQPQHF.

Concerning this clone: Different DNA sequences within this sample yield the same CDR3. This rearrangement joins TRBV30 to TRBJ1-6; D not resolved. Trimming shortened V by 4 bases and J by 1 base, and 5 bases separated the two germline ends. This CDR3 has 13 amino acids. Germline lookup yields CDR1 GTSNPN and CDR2 SVGIG (reference sequence). The CDR3 reads CAWTHSYNSPLHF. The CDR3 bases are TGTGCCTGGACCCATTCCTATAATTCACCCCTCCACTTT.

The gene calls are TRBV7-9 and TRBJ1-6; D is unclear. V was clipped by 3 bases and J by 10 bases, with 7 bases between them. Germline V gene sequence: CDR1 SEHNR, CDR2 FQNEAQ (reference sequence). The CDR3 is 12 amino acids. The CDR3 spells CASSFRESPLHF. CDR3 coding DNA: TGTGCCAGCAGCTTTCGGGAATCACCCCTCCACTTT. The full variable domain, completed using reference TRBV7-9 and TRBJ1-6, is DTGVSQNPRHKITKRGQNVTFRCDPISEHNRLYWYRQTLGQGPEFLTYFQNEAQLEKSRLLSDRFSAERPKGSFSTLEIQRTEQGDSAMYLCASSFRESPLHFGNGTRLTVT.

The gene calls are TRBV15 and TRBJ1-1; D is uncertain. The V and J ends lost 0 bases and 5 bases respectively, with 13 bases between them. Germline-derived CDR1 and CDR2 are LNHNV and YYDKDF (reference sequence). The CDR3 spans 15 residues. DNA of the CDR3: TGTGCCACCAGCAGAGATCTGGTAGTACGGACTGAAGCTTTCTTT. Its translation is CATSRDLVVRTEAFF.

A remark on this clone: In the same sample, other DNA sequences code for this CDR3. The CDR3 DNA reads as TGTGCCAGCAGCCAACCGCCGACAGGGGGAACCTACGAGCAGTACTTC. Protein: CASSQPPTGGTYEQYF. The chain is built from TRBV5-6 and TRBJ2-7, with TRBD1 matching over 9 bases. CDR3 length equals 16 residues. Germline assignment: CDR1 SGHDT and CDR2 YYEEEE. After removal of 4 bases from V and 2 bases from J, the junction contained 10 bases not matched to a gene.

This chain links TRBV6-6 with TRBJ1-1; D ambiguous. The germline gives CDR1 MNHNY, CDR2 SVGAGI (reference sequence). V shed 0 bases and J shed 0 bases, with 5 bases lying between them. The CDR3 is made up of 14 amino acids. The CDR3 spells CASSYSAMNTEAFF. CDR3 nucleotides: TGTGCCAGCAGTTACTCGGCAATGAACACTGAAGCTTTCTTT.

The chain links TRBV5-1 to TRBJ2-5; 8 bases are a match to TRBD2. V lost 7 bases to trimming and J lost 4 bases; unmatched junction nucleotides: 6. The CDR3 length is 13 residues. Germline lookup yields CDR1 SGHRS and CDR2 YFSETQ. CDR3 loop: CASGDRGGETQYF. As DNA, the CDR3 is TGCGCCAGCGGCGACCGGGGGGGAGAGACCCAGTACTTC.

The chain combines TRBV7-9 with TRBJ1-2; 7 nucleotides match TRBD1. V trimming: 5 bases; J trimming: 6 bases; junction bases outside the gene matches: 6. This CDR3 has 13 amino acids. Germline values: CDR1 SEHNR, CDR2 FQNEAQ (reference sequence). The CDR3 nucleotides read TGTGCCAGCAGCCAGGGACAGAGAGATGGCTACACCTTC. Protein sequence: CASSQGQRDGYTF.

V and J are TRBV28 and TRBJ1-5; a possible D gene is TRBD1 (6 bases). Germline lookup yields CDR1 MDHEN and CDR2 SYDVKM. V dropped 4 bases and J dropped 2 bases, with 21 bases sitting between them. The CDR3 sequence is 18 residues long. The CDR3 sequence: CASSYPPGTKGGNQPQHF. The CDR3 DNA sequence: TGTGCCAGCAGTTATCCCCCAGGGACAAAGGGGGGCAATCAGCCCCAGCATTTT. Looking up the rest from reference TRBV28 and TRBJ1-5 gives the full variable domain: DVKVTQSSRYLVKRTGEKVFLECVQDMDHENMFWYRQDPGLGLRLIYFSYDVKMKEKGDIPEGYSVSREKKERFSLILESASTNQTSMYLCASSYPPGTKGGNQPQHFGDGTRLSIL.

This rearrangement joins TRBV4-1 to TRBJ2-7; TRBD2 is a possible D gene (5 bases). The CDR3 contains 17 residues. The germline V gene encodes CDR1 MGHRA and CDR2 YSYEKL. Trimming removed 2 bases at V and 3 bases at J, with 20 bases between. CDR3 sequence (DNA): TGCGCCAGCAGCCAACAACCGGCCCTAGCCGGCTTCTACGAGCAGTACTTC. Its translation is CASSQQPALAGFYEQYF.

This chain links TRBV5-1 with TRBJ2-4; 7 bases fit TRBD1. Germline V gene lookup returns CDR1 SGHRS and CDR2 YFSETQ. The CDR3 loop spans 15 amino acids. The V and J ends lost 0 bases and 2 bases, in that order; junction bases with no gene match: 2. This CDR3 is CASSLETGTKNIQYF. In DNA, the CDR3 is TGCGCCAGCAGCTTGGAGACAGGGACCAAAAACATTCAGTACTTC.

The V and J genes are TRBV29-1 and TRBJ1-1; D is unclear. Trimming took off 5 bases at V and 0 bases at J, with 10 bases between the two ends. This CDR3 has 13 residues. Germline CDR1 SQVTM, CDR2 ANQGSEA. Here the CDR3 reads CSVSGVLNTEAFF. CDR3 nucleotides: TGCAGCGTTTCCGGTGTTTTGAACACTGAAGCTTTCTTT.

The rearrangement uses TRBV5-4 and TRBJ1-3, with no clear D. CDR3 length: 14 residues. Germline values: CDR1 SGHNT, CDR2 YYREEE (reference sequence). Trimming left V 0 bases short and J 11 bases short, with 15 bases between. The CDR3 nucleotides are TGTGCCAGCAGCTTGGGGCCCCCCCGAACCGCCATATATTTT. Its protein is CASSLGPPRTAIYF.